Shown below are 32 T cell receptor beta chains from a single sample sequenced in a study of blood T cell repertoires in COVID-19. The data were produced by immunoSEQ multiplex PCR, yet TCRdb's version contains in-frame clones alone and is incomplete. This sample has 120,000 or so clones; about 80% occur once, and the top ten carry about 25%. Sample: peripheral blood. These receptors were obtained from a human donor in a cohort sampled during active COVID-19.

The chain recombines TRBV28 with TRBJ1-1; weak D call: TRBD1 (6 bases). This CDR3 has 13 amino acids. In germline, CDR1 is MDHEN, CDR2 SYDVKM. Trimming removed 7 bases from V and 5 bases from J, with 14 bases in between. CDR3 region: CASTGTPKTEAFF. CDR3 DNA sequence: TGTGCCAGCACAGGGACACCTAAAACTGAAGCTTTCTTT. The full variable domain, its missing parts supplied by reference TRBV28 and TRBJ1-1, is DVKVTQSSRYLVKRTGEKVFLECVQDMDHENMFWYRQDPGLGLRLIYFSYDVKMKEKGDIPEGYSVSREKKERFSLILESASTNQTSMYLCASTGTPKTEAFFGQGTRLTVV.

The rearrangement joins TRBV6-1 to TRBJ1-3; 8 nucleotides match TRBD1. The CDR3 is made up of 16 amino acids. J lost 6 bases, V lost 2 bases, and 9 bases had no gene match. CDR1 MNHNS and CDR2 SASEGT come from the germline V gene. The CDR3: CASSEYRGISENTIYF. The CDR3 coding sequence is TGTGCCAGCAGTGAATACAGGGGGATTTCGGAAAACACCATATATTTT.

The chain uses TRBV19 and TRBJ2-6, with D possibly being TRBD2 (6 bases). Per the germline V gene, CDR1 is LNHDA and CDR2 is SQIVND (reference sequence). Trimming removed 5 bases at V and 2 bases at J, with 13 bases between. The length of the CDR3 is 16 residues. This chain's CDR3 is CASSVTPGAGANVLTF. The CDR3 coding sequence is TGTGCCAGTAGTGTGACACCGGGGGCTGGGGCCAACGTCCTGACTTTC.

The V gene is TRBV9, the J gene TRBJ2-2; no clear D gene. V gave up 4 bases and J gave up 8 bases, with 15 bases separating them. The CDR3 runs 14 residues. Germline values: CDR1 SGDLS, CDR2 YYNGEE. Here the CDR3 reads CASSPRVTRGELFF. CDR3 nucleotides: TGTGCCAGCAGCCCCCGGGTGACCCGAGGGGAGCTGTTTTTT.

The gene calls are TRBV7-9 and TRBJ1-2, with D tentatively TRBD1 (5 bases). CDR1 SEHNR and CDR2 FQNEAQ come from the germline V gene (reference sequence). Trimming left V 4 bases short and J 3 bases short, with 18 bases between. The CDR3 runs 16 residues. For the CDR3, the DNA is TGTGCCAGCAGCTCGCCGGGACGGGGGGGTGACTATGGCTACACCTTC. This gives the protein CASSSPGRGGDYGYTF.

J is TRBJ2-7 and V is TRBV28; 9 nucleotides align to TRBD1. The length of the CDR3 is 15 residues. Losses at the gene ends were 3 bases for V and 2 bases for J; bases not matched to a gene: 5. Germline V gives CDR1 MDHEN, CDR2 SYDVKM. The CDR3 sequence is CASSFMTGGAYEQYF. The CDR3 nucleotides read TGTGCCAGCAGTTTCATGACAGGGGGGGCCTACGAGCAGTACTTC.

CDR3 sequence (DNA): TGTGCCAGCAGCCAAATAGGGAGGAAAACTGAAGCTTTCTTT. Translating gives CASSQIGRKTEAFF. The chain employs TRBV3-1 (or the pseudogene TRBV3-2) and TRBJ1-1; D uncertain. CDR3 length: 14 residues. V dropped 2 bases and J dropped 5 bases, with 12 bases sitting between them. Germline CDR1 is LGHDT and CDR2 is YNNKEL (reference sequence).

The chain has TRBV12-5 and TRBJ1-2; D is ambiguous. CDR1 and CDR2 from the germline V gene are LGHNT and FRNRAP. This CDR3 region has 13 residues. Trimming took 6 bases from V and 5 from J, leaving 13 bases between them. DNA for the CDR3: TGTGCTAGTGGCCCAACGCTCGAGTATGGCTACACCTTC. Residues: CASGPTLEYGYTF.

The J gene is TRBJ2-3, the V gene TRBV24-1; TRBD2 agrees at 8 bases. The germline gives CDR1 KGHDR, CDR2 SFDVKD. The junction had 7 bases not matched to a gene; V was cut back by 6 bases and J by 9 bases. The CDR3 runs 13 residues. DNA for the CDR3: TGTGCCACCAGTCAACTAGCGGTGGGCACGCAGTATTTT. This sequence encodes CATSQLAVGTQYF.

The J gene is TRBJ2-7, the V gene TRBV6-5; D may be TRBD1 (6 bases). Trimming took 6 bases from V and 2 from J, leaving 17 bases between them. This CDR3 contains 15 residues. Germline V gene sequence: CDR1 MNHEY, CDR2 SVGAGI. CDR3 residues: CASSLKGHPPYEQYF. The CDR3 nucleotides are TGTGCCAGCAGCCTAAAGGGACACCCGCCCTACGAGCAGTACTTC.

The rearrangement joins TRBV9 to TRBJ2-7; 12 positions match TRBD1. With V trimmed by 2 bases and J by 4 bases, 4 bases remained unmatched. Per germline, CDR1 SGDLS and CDR2 YYNGEE. The CDR3 contains 15 residues. This chain's CDR3 is CASSVGTGGLYEQYF. Written as DNA, the CDR3 is TGTGCCAGCAGCGTGGGGACAGGGGGCTTGTACGAGCAGTACTTC.

This sequence joins TRBV6-6 and TRBJ2-5, with no clear D. CDR3 length: 11 amino acids. Trimming cost V 2 bases and J 5 bases, with 3 bases left between them. The germline CDR1 and CDR2 sequences are MNHNY and SVGAGI (reference sequence). The DNA of the CDR3 is TGTGCCAGCAGTTACGAGGAGACCCAGTACTTC. Protein product: CASSYEETQYF.

The chain links TRBV30 to TRBJ2-2; 13 nucleotides align to TRBD2. Losses at the gene ends were 2 bases for V and 7 bases for J; bases not matched to a gene: 10. The CDR3 sequence is 17 residues long. Per the germline V gene, CDR1 is GTSNPN and CDR2 is SVGIG (reference sequence). The DNA of the CDR3 is TGTGCCTGGAGTTACACTAGCGGGAGGGCCGGTAGCGGGGAGCTGTTTTTT. It specifies CAWSYTSGRAGSGELFF.

The chain links TRBV30 to TRBJ1-1, with D hard to call. CDR3 length equals 11 residues. CDR1 and CDR2 from the germline V gene are GTSNPN and SVGIG (reference sequence). V was shortened by 8 bases and J by 3 bases, with 10 bases between the two germline ends. CDR3 in DNA: TGTGCCGGAGGGAGGGACACTGAAGCTTTCTTT. It translates to CAGGRDTEAFF. Full variable domain (remainder filled in from reference TRBV30 and TRBJ1-1): SQTIHQWPATLVQPVGSPLSLECTVEGTSNPNLYWYRQAAGRGLQLLFYSVGIGQISSEVPQNLSASRPQDRQFILSSKKLLLSDSGFYLCAGGRDTEAFFGQGTRLTVV.

The chain employs TRBV19 and TRBJ2-5; D may be TRBD2 (6 bases). This CDR3 comprises 14 residues. V was cut by 1 base and J by 7 bases, with 13 bases left in between. Germline V CDR1 and CDR2: LNHDA, SQIVND (reference sequence). CDR3 protein: CASSIVEGAGTQYF. For the CDR3, the DNA is TGTGCCAGTAGTATAGTGGAGGGCGCGGGGACCCAGTACTTC.

This clone was detected only once. The chain has TRBV5-4 and TRBJ1-1; D unresolved. CDR3 length equals 17 residues. CDR1 is SGHNT and CDR2 is YYREEE in the germline V gene (reference sequence). V was pared by 0 bases and J by 1 base, with 16 bases between. The CDR3 loop is CASSLVSGWVTNTEAFF. The CDR3 DNA follows: TGTGCCAGCAGCTTGGTTTCCGGGTGGGTGACGAACACTGAAGCTTTCTTT.

This clone has just a few counts. The V call is TRBV9, the J call TRBJ2-1, with 12 bases aligning to TRBD2. J lost 9 bases, V lost 2 bases, and 9 bases had no gene match. The CDR3 spans 16 residues. From germline, CDR1 is SGDLS and CDR2 YYNGEE. CDR3 DNA: TGTGCCAGCAGCGTCACTAGCGGGAGGTCGTCGGGTGAGCAGTTCTTC. Amino acid sequence: CASSVTSGRSSGEQFF.

The chain couples TRBV18 to TRBJ2-7; D is perhaps TRBD1 (5 bases). Trimming removed 3 bases at V and 2 bases at J, with 17 bases between. This CDR3 has 16 residues. From germline, CDR1 is KGHSH and CDR2 LQKENI. The CDR3 nucleotides read TGTGCCAGCTCACCGGGGCGGCCAGATCTTCCCTACGAGCAGTACTTC. It codes for CASSPGRPDLPYEQYF.

The genes are TRBV4-3 and TRBJ2-1; 10 nucleotides align to TRBD1. Unmatched junction bases numbered 3, after V lost 4 bases and J lost 3 bases. Germline CDR1 reads LGHNA; CDR2 reads YSLEER. The CDR3 runs 15 residues. CDR3 sequence: CASSPGTGDYNEQFF. CDR3 coding DNA: TGCGCCAGCAGCCCAGGGACAGGGGACTACAATGAGCAGTTCTTC.

The chain combines TRBV27 with TRBJ1-1; the match to TRBD1 covers 10 bases. The CDR3 runs 13 residues. The junction had 7 bases not matched to a gene; V was cut back by 11 bases and J by 4 bases. Germline CDR1 and CDR2: MNHEY and SMNVEV (reference sequence). This CDR3 is CASGTGVATEAFF. In DNA, the CDR3 is TGTGCCTCGGGGACAGGGGTGGCCACTGAAGCTTTCTTT.

The chain has TRBV19 and TRBJ2-7; 11 bases line up with TRBD1. After removal of 6 bases from V and 7 bases from J, the junction contained 14 bases not matched to a gene. The CDR3 sequence is 16 residues long. The V gene's germline CDR1 is LNHDA and CDR2 SQIVND (reference sequence). The CDR3 spells CASREQAGQGVLEQYF. As DNA, the CDR3 is TGTGCCAGTAGGGAGCAAGCGGGACAGGGGGTTTTGGAGCAGTACTTC.

The chain recombines TRBV6-5 with TRBJ2-5, with D possibly being TRBD1 or TRBD2 (5 bases each). Trimming removed 10 bases from V and 5 bases from J, with 11 bases in between. This CDR3 spans 11 amino acids. Germline-derived CDR1 and CDR2 are MNHEY and SVGAGI. In DNA form, the CDR3 reads TGTGCCACCAGGGAGCTGGAGACCCAGTACTTC. Its protein is CATRELETQYF.

CDR3 sequence reads: CASSHLRGEGANVLTF. CDR3 in DNA: TGTGCCAGTTCTCACCTCCGGGGAGAGGGGGCCAACGTCCTGACTTTC. The rearrangement links TRBV19 to TRBJ2-6, with D perhaps matching TRBD2 (5 bases). This CDR3 spans 16 amino acids. In germline, CDR1 is LNHDA, CDR2 SQIVND (reference sequence). Trimming stripped 8 bases from V and 4 bases from J, with 18 bases between. Looking up the rest from reference TRBV19 and TRBJ2-6 gives the full variable domain: DGGITQSPKYLFRKEGQNVTLSCEQNLNHDAMYWYRQDPGQGLRLIYYSQIVNDFQKGDIAEGYSVSREKKESFPLTVTSAQKNPTAFYLCASSHLRGEGANVLTFGAGSRLTVL.

This clone showed up just once. CDR3 DNA sequence: TGTGCCAGCAGTAATAGACAGTGGTTTGGCTACACCTTC. This sequence encodes CASSNRQWFGYTF. The chain has TRBV6-5 and TRBJ1-2; weak D call: TRBD1 (5 bases). Trimming left V 5 bases short and J 7 bases short, with 14 bases between. CDR3 length equals 13 residues. Per the germline V gene, CDR1 is MNHEY and CDR2 is SVGAGI.

This rearrangement joins TRBV5-6 to TRBJ2-5; D perhaps matches TRBD2 (7 bases). Per the germline V gene, CDR1 is SGHDT and CDR2 is YYEEEE. The V gene lost 4 bases and the J gene lost 5 bases, with 12 bases spanning the gap. The length of the CDR3 is 13 residues. The chain's CDR3 is CASSVGGHETQYF. The CDR3 DNA reads TGTGCCAGCAGCGTGGGGGGGCATGAGACCCAGTACTTC.

This clone was picked up a small number of times. This chain links TRBV27 with TRBJ2-1, with 8 bases aligning to TRBD1. Germline-derived CDR1 and CDR2 are MNHEY and SMNVEV (reference sequence). J gave up 9 bases and V 3 bases, and 7 bases lay outside the gene matches. The CDR3 consists of 14 residues. The CDR3 DNA is TGTGCCAGCAGTTTGAGGGACAGGAGGAGTGAGCAGTTCTTC. Residues: CASSLRDRRSEQFF.

The rearrangement uses TRBV7-2 and TRBJ2-6; TRBD2 might be the D (6 bases). Germline V CDR1 and CDR2: SGHTA, FQGNSA. The V and J ends lost 4 bases and 0 bases respectively, with 13 bases between them. This CDR3 is built from 17 residues. DNA for the CDR3: TGTGCCAGCAGCTCCCGGGGGTTTGACTCTGGGGCCAACGTCCTGACTTTC. As protein: CASSSRGFDSGANVLTF.

The chain couples TRBV7-9 to TRBJ1-2; 9 positions agree with TRBD1. CDR3 length equals 14 residues. V lost 6 bases to trimming and J lost 6 bases; unmatched junction nucleotides: 8. In germline, CDR1 is SEHNR, CDR2 FQNEAQ (reference sequence). In nucleotides, the CDR3 is TGTGCCAGCAGTTTACAGGGGGCGCTGGATGGCTACACCTTC. Its translation: CASSLQGALDGYTF.

The genes are TRBV7-2 and TRBJ1-5; maybe TRBD1 (6 bases). CDR3 size: 15 residues. The V gene's germline CDR1 is SGHTA and CDR2 FQGNSA. The ends were cut back, 1 base at V and 4 bases at J, with 11 bases in the middle. CDR3 nucleotide sequence: TGTGCCAGCAGCTTAGGCCACCAGGGGAATCAGCCCCAGCATTTT. Amino acids: CASSLGHQGNQPQHF.

This clone was seen only once. This rearrangement joins TRBV29-1 to TRBJ2-3, with a weak D call TRBD2 (6 bases). Germline lookup yields CDR1 SQVTM and CDR2 ANQGSEA. The CDR3 spans 14 residues. The V end lost 5 bases, the J end lost 2 bases, and 14 bases lay between the germline ends. The CDR3 loop is CSVRGWDLTDTQYF. CDR3 DNA sequence: TGCAGCGTTCGGGGGTGGGACCTCACAGATACGCAGTATTTT.

The gene calls are TRBV7-6 and TRBJ2-7; TRBD2 matches 8 bases. The germline gives CDR1 SGHVS, CDR2 FNYEAQ. CDR3 length: 16 residues. Trimming removed 1 base from V and 2 bases from J; junction bases left unmatched: 7. CDR3 DNA: TGTGCCAGCAGCTTAGAGGCGACTAGCGTTCCCTACGAGCAGTACTTC. Encoded protein: CASSLEATSVPYEQYF.

The genes are TRBV21-1 and TRBJ2-1; the table's D call, TRBD2, has no DNA check behind it. TRBV21-1 has pseudogene status. The CDR3 spans 16 residues. CDR3 sequence (DNA): TGTGCCAGCAGCAAGGCGCGGGAGGGCCCCTACAATGAGCAGTTCTTC. This gives the protein CASSKAREGPYNEQFF.